Listed here are 28 T cell receptor beta chains from one sample, sequenced in a study of blood T cell repertoires in COVID-19. The data were produced by immunoSEQ multiplex PCR, yet TCRdb's version contains in-frame clones alone and is incomplete. The sample consists of approximately 200,000 clones, 80% to 90% of them appearing once. The sample consisted of PBMCs or T cells enriched from blood (not recorded which). These receptors were obtained from a woman in her 30s who had been exposed to COVID-19.

The chain uses TRBV6-5 and TRBJ2-7; D is uncertain. Looked up from germline, CDR1 is MNHEY and CDR2 is SVGAGI. The CDR3 has 13 amino acids. The V end was cut by 3 bases, the J end by 1 base, with 7 bases between. The CDR3: CASSYPGSYEQYF. In DNA form, the CDR3 reads TGTGCCAGCAGTTATCCGGGTTCCTACGAGCAGTACTTC.

This clone was picked up one time. The genes are TRBV7-3 and TRBJ2-1; TRBD2 matches at 11 bases. J was trimmed by 4 bases and V by 4 bases; bases with no gene match: 3. CDR3 length equals 15 residues. Germline V gene data show CDR1 as SGHTA and CDR2 as FQGTGA. The CDR3, as DNA: TGTGCCAGCAGCTCGGGACTAGCGGTATACAATGAGCAGTTCTTC. This codes for CASSSGLAVYNEQFF.

This chain joins TRBV19 and TRBJ2-3; 9 bases align to TRBD2. V lost 3 bases and J lost 2; bases outside the gene matches: 12. The length of the CDR3 is 18 residues. In germline, CDR1 is LNHDA, CDR2 SQIVND (reference sequence). Written as DNA, the CDR3 is TGTGCCAGTAGTATGGGGCTAGCGGGGATCCCTTCCACAGATACGCAGTATTTT. Encoded protein: CASSMGLAGIPSTDTQYF. The variable domain in full, with the rest retrieved from reference TRBV19 and TRBJ2-3, is DGGITQSPKYLFRKEGQNVTLSCEQNLNHDAMYWYRQDPGQGLRLIYYSQIVNDFQKGDIAEGYSVSREKKESFPLTVTSAQKNPTAFYLCASSMGLAGIPSTDTQYFGPGTRLTVL.

This chain uses TRBV7-2 with TRBJ1-5; D call uncertain. The CDR3 runs 16 residues. V lost 1 base, J lost 0 bases, and 10 bases lay in between. CDR1 is SGHTA and CDR2 is FQGNSA in the germline V gene. CDR3 in DNA: TGTGCCAGCAGCTTAGTCTGGGCTTATAGCAATCAGCCCCAGCATTTT. Protein: CASSLVWAYSNQPQHF. The full variable domain, in which reference TRBV7-2 and TRBJ1-5 provide the parts outside the CDR3, is GAGVSQSPSNKVTEKGKDVELRCDPISGHTALYWYRQSLGQGLEFLIYFQGNSAPDKSGLPSDRFSAERTGGSVSTLTIQRTQQEDSAVYLCASSLVWAYSNQPQHFGDGTRLSIL.

The rearrangement links TRBV2 to TRBJ2-3; a possible D gene is TRBD2 (6 bases). Trimming took 4 bases from V and 1 from J, leaving 12 bases between them. The CDR3 is made up of 15 amino acids. The germline V gene has CDR1 SNHLY and CDR2 FYNNEI. The CDR3, as DNA: TGTGCCAGCAGTGGACTAGTTTCTCGCACAGATACGCAGTATTTT. Its translation: CASSGLVSRTDTQYF.

CDR3 DNA sequence: TGTGCCAGCAGTGAGGTAGAGGACACCGGGGAGCTGTTTTTT. Translation: CASSEVEDTGELFF. This chain connects TRBV25-1 to TRBJ2-2; D call uncertain. The CDR3 length is 14 residues. V was trimmed by 3 bases and J by 3 bases, leaving 8 bases between them. Germline V gene lookup returns CDR1 MGHDK and CDR2 SYGVNS.

Comment on this clone: The junction shows a germline mismatch at one end, possibly a read error. The chain joins TRBV7-2 to TRBJ2-1; 11 bases are a match to TRBD1. The germline V gene has CDR1 SGHTA and CDR2 FQGNSA. The CDR3 totals 13 residues. This chain's CDR3 is CARRDRGGNEQFF. The CDR3 DNA reads as TGTGCCCGCAGGGACAGGGGGGGGAATGAGCAGTTCTTC.

The rearrangement uses TRBV19 and TRBJ1-1; D may be TRBD1 (5 bases). This CDR3 has 16 amino acids. Germline lookup yields CDR1 LNHDA and CDR2 SQIVND (reference sequence). With 4 bases removed from V and 4 bases from J, the gap between germline ends came to 19 bases. The CDR3 nucleotides are TGTGCCAGTAGTACTCCACTCCAGGGCCTGGGCACTGAAGCTTTCTTT. Encoded protein: CASSTPLQGLGTEAFF.

This clone came up once. The chain combines TRBV1 with TRBJ2-7; the tabulated D call, TRBD2, remains unverified against the DNA. TRBV1 is a listed pseudogene. The CDR3 loop spans 16 amino acids. Here the CDR3 DNA reads TGCACCAGCAGCCAAGTTAGCGGGCTGAACTCCTACGAGCAGTACTTC. Protein sequence: CTSSQVSGLNSYEQYF.

DNA for the CDR3: TGTGCCAGCAGCTTGAAATGGACAGGGGTGAACACTGAAGCTTTCTTT. Its translation is CASSLKWTGVNTEAFF. J is TRBJ1-1 and V is TRBV2, with 9 positions matching TRBD1. V lost 6 bases, J lost 0 bases, and 8 bases stayed unmatched. Germline V gives CDR1 SNHLY, CDR2 FYNNEI. The CDR3 has 16 amino acids.

A note on this clone: The same CDR3 is also encoded by other DNA sequences in this sample. The rearrangement uses TRBV6-5 and TRBJ1-2; 9 bases are shared with TRBD1. Germline V gene data show CDR1 as MNHEY and CDR2 as SVGAGI. Germline trimming cut 0 bases from V and 4 bases from J; bases unmatched to any gene: 0. This CDR3 has 14 residues. The CDR3 protein is CASSYSDRGYGYTF. The CDR3 DNA is TGTGCCAGCAGTTACTCGGACAGGGGCTATGGCTACACCTTC.

This CDR3 reads CASSGRGTRTEAFF. Here the CDR3 DNA reads TGTGCCAGCAGTGGGCGGGGGACGCGGACTGAAGCTTTCTTT. V and J are TRBV2 and TRBJ1-1, with D possibly being TRBD1 (5 bases). This CDR3 contains 14 residues. V was pared by 4 bases and J by 5 bases, with 14 bases between. Germline CDR1 reads SNHLY; CDR2 reads FYNNEI.

The V and J genes are TRBV3-1 (or the pseudogene TRBV3-2) and TRBJ2-1; 10 bases fit TRBD2. CDR3 length: 16 amino acids. The V gene's germline CDR1 is LGHDT and CDR2 YNNKEL (reference sequence). J was trimmed by 3 bases and V by 5 bases; bases with no gene match: 7. As DNA, the CDR3 is TGTGCCAGCAGCGGTTTTACTAGCGGGGACTACAATGAGCAGTTCTTC. It is translated as CASSGFTSGDYNEQFF.

There are a few counts of this clone. V is TRBV18 and J is TRBJ1-2; 8 bases fit TRBD1. The germline CDR1 and CDR2 sequences are KGHSH and LQKENI. With V trimmed by 3 bases and J by 0 bases, 9 bases remained unmatched. This CDR3 has 17 amino acids. CDR3 protein: CASSPIRGQGTNYGYTF. Written as DNA, the CDR3 is TGTGCCAGCTCACCCATCAGGGGGCAGGGTACTAACTATGGCTACACCTTC. Combining the CDR3 with reference TRBV18 and TRBJ1-2 gives the whole variable domain NAGVMQNPRHLVRRRGQEARLRCSPMKGHSHVYWYRQLPEEGLKFMVYLQKENIIDESGMPKERFSAEFPKEGPSILRIQQVVRGDSAAYFCASSPIRGQGTNYGYTFGSGTRLTVV.

This chain uses TRBV19 with TRBJ1-2; TRBD1 matches 8 bases. This CDR3 spans 12 amino acids. The V segment lost 5 bases and the J segment 12 bases; nucleotides outside the gene matches: 8. The germline V gene encodes CDR1 LNHDA and CDR2 SQIVND (reference sequence). CDR3 sequence (DNA): TGTGCCAGTAGTCCCCCGGACAGGGAAAACACCTTC. Amino acid sequence: CASSPPDRENTF. The full variable domain, its missing parts supplied by reference TRBV19 and TRBJ1-2, is DGGITQSPKYLFRKEGQNVTLSCEQNLNHDAMYWYRQDPGQGLRLIYYSQIVNDFQKGDIAEGYSVSREKKESFPLTVTSAQKNPTAFYLCASSPPDRENTFGSGTRLTVV.

In DNA form, the CDR3 reads TGTGCCAGCAGCCAAGTACAGCGGGCGGATTACGAGCAGTACTTC. Translating gives CASSQVQRADYEQYF. The chain joins TRBV4-2 to TRBJ2-7; D possibly corresponds to TRBD2 (6 bases). The V end was cut by 1 base, the J end by 4 bases, with 14 bases between. The CDR3 spans 15 residues. Germline assignment: CDR1 LGHNA and CDR2 YNFKEQ.

The rearrangement joins TRBV4-1 to TRBJ2-1; D gene unclear. With 1 base removed from V and 4 bases from J, the gap between germline ends came to 5 bases. This CDR3 is built from 13 residues. Germline V CDR1 and CDR2: MGHRA, YSYEKL. As DNA, the CDR3 is TGCGCCAGCAGCCAAGGACTTTACAATGAGCAGTTCTTC. As protein: CASSQGLYNEQFF.

This clone was observed many times. The V and J genes are TRBV2 and TRBJ2-1, with D possibly TRBD2 on 5 matching bases. Germline CDR1 is SNHLY and CDR2 is FYNNEI. The CDR3 is 15 amino acids. The V and J ends lost 6 bases and 4 bases respectively, with 16 bases between them. In nucleotides, the CDR3 is TGTGCCAGCAGCCAGGACGGCCGGACTTACAATGAGCAGTTCTTC. This translates into CASSQDGRTYNEQFF. The full variable domain, completed using reference TRBV2 and TRBJ2-1, is EPEVTQTPSHQVTQMGQEVILRCVPISNHLYFYWYRQILGQKVEFLVSFYNNEISEKSEIFDDQFSVERPDGSNFTLKIRSTKLEDSAMYFCASSQDGRTYNEQFFGPGTRLTVL.

In its sample, this clone was seen a few times. V gene TRBV29-1 combines with J gene TRBJ2-7, with 9 bases matching TRBD2. CDR3 length equals 15 residues. Trimming at V came to 1 base and at J to 2 bases, leaving 6 bases not matched to a gene. The V gene's germline CDR1 is SQVTM and CDR2 ANQGSEA. The chain's CDR3 is CSVEGGGRGPYEQYF. CDR3 bases: TGCAGCGTTGAAGGGGGCGGGAGGGGCCCCTACGAGCAGTACTTC.

The chain couples TRBV25-1 to TRBJ2-1, with 10 bases identical to TRBD2. CDR1 and CDR2 (germline): MGHDK, SYGVNS. The trim removed 8 bases at V and 3 bases at J, leaving 4 bases unmatched. CDR3 length: 14 residues. DNA of the CDR3: TGTGCCAGCCGCAGGACTAGCGGCTACAATGAGCAGTTCTTC. Its translation is CASRRTSGYNEQFF.

The V gene is TRBV6-5, the J gene TRBJ2-5; D might be TRBD1 (6 bases). Per the germline V gene, CDR1 is MNHEY and CDR2 is SVGAGI. V lost 8 bases to trimming and J lost 5 bases, with 15 bases between them. CDR3 size: 13 residues. CDR3 DNA sequence: TGTGCCAGCGGGAACAGGGTTGAGGAGACCCAGTACTTC. It codes for CASGNRVEETQYF.

The chain has TRBV30 and TRBJ2-1; D not certain. The CDR3 totals 11 residues. Germline lookup yields CDR1 GTSNPN and CDR2 SVGIG (reference sequence). The germline V and J ends were trimmed by 5 bases and 7 bases, with 9 bases remaining between them. This CDR3 reads CAWAFRNEQFF. CDR3 DNA sequence: TGTGCCTGGGCCTTCCGTAATGAGCAGTTCTTC.

The genes are TRBV27 and TRBJ1-1; 8 bases fit TRBD1. The germline CDR1 and CDR2 sequences are MNHEY and SMNVEV (reference sequence). V was pared by 2 bases and J by 5 bases, with 4 bases of the junction left unmatched. The CDR3 runs 14 residues. As DNA, the CDR3 is TGTGCCAGCAGTTTACAGGGGGCTCGAACTGAAGCTTTCTTT. This translates into CASSLQGARTEAFF.

The chain is built from TRBV25-1 and TRBJ1-4, with D maybe TRBD1 (5 bases). CDR1 and CDR2 from the germline V gene are MGHDK and SYGVNS. V was shortened by 3 bases and J by 8 bases, with 10 bases between the two germline ends. The CDR3 covers 13 residues. This CDR3 reads CASSEGLPEKLFF. Here the CDR3 DNA reads TGTGCCAGCAGTGAGGGACTCCCCGAAAAACTGTTTTTT. The variable domain in full, with the rest retrieved from reference TRBV25-1 and TRBJ1-4, is EADIYQTPRYLVIGTGKKITLECSQTMGHDKMYWYQQDPGMELHLIHYSYGVNSTEKGDLSSESTVSRIRTEHFPLTLESARPSHTSQYLCASSEGLPEKLFFGSGTQLSVL.

This clone was seen a handful of times. V usage is TRBV10-3 and J usage is TRBJ1-6, with D possibly TRBD1 on 5 matching bases. The CDR3 spans 13 residues. The germline CDR1 and CDR2 sequences are ENHRY and SYGVKD. Trimming removed 7 bases at V and 5 bases at J, with 9 bases between. CDR3 sequence (DNA): TGTGCCATCAACGACAGAGATAATTCACCCCTCCACTTT. Its protein product is CAINDRDNSPLHF.

In this sample, this clone turned up a few times. The chain links TRBV3-1 (or the pseudogene TRBV3-2) to TRBJ1-6; TRBD1 matches at 8 bases. Looked up from germline, CDR1 is LGHDT and CDR2 is YNNKEL (reference sequence). J lost 7 bases, V lost 4 bases, and 3 bases had no gene match. This CDR3 has 14 amino acids. The CDR3 spells CASSLQGGNSPLHF. DNA of the CDR3: TGTGCCAGCAGCCTACAGGGGGGGAATTCACCCCTCCACTTT.

The chain joins TRBV15 to TRBJ1-1, with D perhaps matching TRBD1 (5 bases). Deletions cut 4 bases from V and 7 bases from J, with 10 bases between. The CDR3 loop spans 12 amino acids. Per the germline V gene, CDR1 is LNHNV and CDR2 is YYDKDF (reference sequence). The CDR3 DNA follows: TGTGCCACCAGCAAAGAGGGACTTGAAGCTTTCTTT. This gives the protein CATSKEGLEAFF.

This rearrangement joins TRBV10-3 to TRBJ1-6; perhaps TRBD1 as D (6 bases). Germline CDR1 ENHRY, CDR2 SYGVKD. The CDR3 has 14 amino acids. Trimming removed 0 bases from V and 10 bases from J, with 10 bases in between. CDR3 nucleotides: TGTGCCATCAGTGAGTCCCAAAGGGGGTCACCCCTCCACTTT. Translation gives CAISESQRGSPLHF.